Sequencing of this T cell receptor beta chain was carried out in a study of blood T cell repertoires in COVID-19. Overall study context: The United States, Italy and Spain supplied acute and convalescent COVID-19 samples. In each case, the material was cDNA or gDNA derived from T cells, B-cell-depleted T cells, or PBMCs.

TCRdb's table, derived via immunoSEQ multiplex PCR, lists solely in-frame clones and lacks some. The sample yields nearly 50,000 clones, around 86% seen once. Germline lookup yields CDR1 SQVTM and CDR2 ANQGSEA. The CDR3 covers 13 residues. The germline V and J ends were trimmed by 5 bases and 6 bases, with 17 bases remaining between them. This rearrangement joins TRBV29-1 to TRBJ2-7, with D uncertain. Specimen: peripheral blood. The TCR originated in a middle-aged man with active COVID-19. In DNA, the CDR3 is TGCAGCGTTACCACGGGTTCCACCGGCGAGCAGTACTTC. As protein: CSVTTGSTGEQYF.